The source of this T cell receptor beta chain is a study of cytomegalovirus exposure and HLA in healthy donors. Per the germline V gene, CDR1 is LNHDA and CDR2 is SQIVND (reference sequence). The CDR3 loop spans 13 amino acids. Trimming removed 5 bases from V and 6 bases from J, with 11 bases in between. The PCR was carried out with 60 Vbeta primers and 13 Jbeta primers. The method was immunoSEQ multiplex PCR; TCRdb's version includes in-frame clones alone and lacks a portion of them. This sample yields some 150,000 clones, of which roughly four fifths are seen a single time; approximately 3.2% belongs to the top ten.

This chain joins TRBV19 and TRBJ1-5; possible D gene TRBD1, 6 bases. The sample taken for sequencing was PBMCs. This receptor was identified in a man aged 18-30 years in good health and CMV-seropositive. The CDR3, as DNA: TGTGCCAGTAGTTTGCAGGGGAGTCAGCCCCAGCATTTT. Translation gives CASSLQGSQPQHF.